These T cell receptor beta chains were read from a single sample in a study of cytomegalovirus exposure and HLA in healthy donors. The data were produced by immunoSEQ multiplex PCR, yet TCRdb's version contains in-frame clones alone and is incomplete. The sample shows 65,000 to 75,000 clones, about 92% of them seen only once. Sequenced input: PBMCs. All receptors derive from a man aged 18 to 30 in good health and CMV-seropositive. The conserved cysteine and the conserved F or W are not part of the CDR3 here. Size is stated for part of the rows, as once, few or many counts, or as a class when the clone is expanded.

cdr3_aa v_call clone_size j_call
SVVGGVSSGRESTDTQY TRBV29-1 once TRBJ2-3
ASSLGTDTGELF TRBV7-9 . TRBJ2-2
ASSLLSEVETQY TRBV5-1 once TRBJ2-5
ASSEQGPTQETQY TRBV6-1 . TRBJ2-5
ASRIRQGREQY TRBV10-2 . TRBJ2-7
AAKGGHNYGYT TRBV6-5 . TRBJ1-2
ASSIMATEAF TRBV19 few TRBJ1-1
AWSGQFNQPQH TRBV30 . TRBJ1-5
ASSLPSVYEQY TRBV5-1 . TRBJ2-7
ASSFSGTGKLNEQF TRBV6-5 once TRBJ2-1
ASSQLLAGSGNEQF TRBV4-2 . TRBJ2-1
SVARLMNTEAF TRBV29-1 . TRBJ1-1
ASSLESSTFNEQF TRBV27 . TRBJ2-1
ASSPSVSGANVLT TRBV7-3 . TRBJ2-6
ASSADRVNIQY TRBV18 . TRBJ2-4
ASSLIRSDEQF TRBV7-3 . TRBJ2-1
AWQQGQVRY TRBV30 few TRBJ2-7
ASSPTVVEYGYT TRBV7-2 . TRBJ1-2
ASSWEWRGYT TRBV28 once TRBJ1-2
AWGRTVSEAF TRBV30 . TRBJ1-1
ASSIGGTGGDRTQY TRBV19 . TRBJ2-5
AGGLYEQY TRBV27 . TRBJ2-7
ATTPRVPPFEAF TRBV19 . TRBJ1-1
ASSSGGGRNEQF TRBV27 . TRBJ2-1
ASSFRGTSIVF TRBV27 . TRBJ2-1
ASSWRSTNTGELF TRBV18 . TRBJ2-2
ASSSTRPLNNEQF TRBV5-4 . TRBJ2-1
ASSLADGGRYEQY TRBV7-8 . TRBJ2-7
ASSSPGQGALEQY TRBV28 . TRBJ2-7
SVGDFPYTQY TRBV29-1 . TRBJ2-3
ASSSGLGETQY TRBV7-3 . TRBJ2-5
ASSPLAGLGQDEQF TRBV7-8 . TRBJ2-1
ASSRGQPAEQY TRBV27 . TRBJ2-7
ASSYPEETQY TRBV6-6 . TRBJ2-5
ASSQGLAGGPGDTQY TRBV14 . TRBJ2-3
ASSYVRGPYEQY TRBV6-5 once TRBJ2-7
ASSPKQGSNTEAF TRBV18 . TRBJ1-1
ATSTRYPGTRQETQY TRBV15 once TRBJ2-5
ASSQDAEGGFIQNEQF TRBV4-2 . TRBJ2-1
ASSAYRDLGEKLF TRBV2 . TRBJ1-4
ASSLVSGAGQPQH TRBV5-1 . TRBJ1-5
ASSFLNTEAF TRBV6-6 . TRBJ1-1
ASSQDPLGRVSDTQY TRBV4-1 . TRBJ2-3